This T cell receptor beta chain derives from a study of T cell responses to AZD1222 COVID-19 vaccine. Germline trimming cut 4 bases from V and 4 bases from J; bases unmatched to any gene: 9. There are 16 residues in the CDR3. The germline V gene encodes CDR1 SGHDT and CDR2 YYEEEE. With respect to this clone: Its antigen is unknown.

Second-dose groups at about 4 or about 12 weeks were pooled. Study-level findings and limits: Seropositive status at baseline applied to only five or six AZD1222 recipients. Clonal diversity may have been underestimated, and the donors were mostly white British, with more females than males.

Some clones are missing from TCRdb's copy, which holds only in-frame ones; the method was immunoSEQ multiplex PCR. Here the sample spans around 60,000 clones, around 81% being singletons. The gene calls are TRBV5-6 and TRBJ2-3; 10 nucleotides agree with TRBD2. Here the sequenced sample was peripheral blood, taken 28 days after the second AZD1222 dose. The sequence was collected from an adult who received the AZD1222 COVID-19 vaccine. CDR3 nucleotide sequence: TGTGCCAGCAGCCGAGCTAGCGGGAGAGGAGCAGATACGCAGTATTTT. Amino acid sequence: CASSRASGRGADTQYF.